The 3 T cell receptor beta chains below were found in one sample sequenced in a study of shared clonotypes between healthy human individuals. Generated by immunoSEQ multiplex PCR, the TCRdb table keeps only in-frame clones and is missing some. Among 1 million to 1.2 million clones, approximately 77% were seen once, and the ten largest hold roughly 0.82%. The material sequenced was memory CD4+ T cells from PBMCs. Indicated subset: CD45RA-negative fraction. The receptors here all came from a man aged 18 to 35 in good health. Some clones in this sample may be carry-over from other donors' samples.

The CDR3 reads CASSPLMQGADYGYTF. The CDR3 coding sequence is TGTGCCAGCAGCCCACTGATGCAAGGGGCTGACTATGGCTACACCTTC. The chain joins TRBV9 to TRBJ1-2; the D gene is possibly TRBD1 (5 bases). The CDR3 length is 16 residues. Germline CDR1 SGDLS, CDR2 YYNGEE. V was trimmed by 4 bases and J by 3 bases, leaving 19 bases between them.

This chain links TRBV5-1 with TRBJ1-1, with 9 bases aligning to TRBD1. The ends lost 4 bases at V and 3 bases at J; junction bases unmatched: 7. The CDR3 contains 15 residues. CDR1 and CDR2 (germline): SGHRS, YFSETQ. CDR3 DNA: TGCGCCAGCAGCCGGGGACAGGGAACGGACACTGAAGCTTTCTTT. The encoded protein is CASSRGQGTDTEAFF.

The CDR3 loop reads CASSSGPLNTEAFF. Written as DNA, the CDR3 is TGTGCCAGCAGTTCCGGACCGCTGAACACTGAAGCTTTCTTT. The chain has TRBV6-5 and TRBJ1-1; the D is unclear. The V end was cut by 4 bases, the J end by 0 bases, with 9 bases between. In germline, CDR1 is MNHEY, CDR2 SVGAGI. This CDR3 comprises 14 residues.